Sequencing of this TCR beta chain was carried out in a study of control samples from healthy donors and cancer patients. The CDR3 runs 15 residues. CDR1 is SGHNT, CDR2 YENEEA, per germline. Unmatched junction bases numbered 7, after V lost 6 bases and J lost 1 base. The method was immunoSEQ multiplex PCR; TCRdb's version includes in-frame clones alone and lacks a portion of them. The sample yields tens of thousands of clones, around 83% seen once. The chain joins TRBV11-3 to TRBJ2-3; TRBD1 agrees at 7 bases. Source material: PBMCs. This clonotype originated in a man in his 60s with head and neck cancer. The CDR3 nucleotides are TGTGCCAGCAGTCGACAGGGATTTGGCACAGATACGCAGTATTTT. This sequence encodes CASSRQGFGTDTQYF.